This passage covers 27 T cell receptor beta chains from one sample sequenced in a study of blood T cell repertoires in COVID-19. Profiled with immunoSEQ multiplex PCR; TCRdb holds only in-frame clones, not every one. The sample holds about 320,000 clones, about 85% seen once. The sample was PBMCs or T cells enriched from blood (not recorded which). These TCRs come from a woman in her 30s who had recovered from COVID-19.

The J gene is TRBJ2-7, the V gene TRBV30; D possibly corresponds to TRBD2 (6 bases). The CDR3 runs to 16 residues. Trimming removed 0 bases at V and 0 bases at J, with 15 bases between. CDR1 is GTSNPN, CDR2 SVGIG, per germline (reference sequence). The CDR3 spells CAWSVYRGIISYEQYF. The CDR3 region has the DNA TGTGCCTGGAGTGTGTATCGGGGGATAATCTCCTACGAGCAGTACTTC. The full variable domain, in which reference TRBV30 and TRBJ2-7 provide the parts outside the CDR3, is SQTIHQWPATLVQPVGSPLSLECTVEGTSNPNLYWYRQAAGRGLQLLFYSVGIGQISSEVPQNLSASRPQDRQFILSSKKLLLSDSGFYLCAWSVYRGIISYEQYFGPGTRLTVT.

J is TRBJ1-1 and V is TRBV4-1; D gene unclear. The CDR3 contains 14 residues. The V gene lost 1 base and the J gene lost 2 bases, with 8 bases spanning the gap. The germline CDR1 and CDR2 sequences are MGHRA and YSYEKL. Here the CDR3 DNA reads TGCGCCAGCAGCCAAGTCCAGGATAACACTGAAGCTTTCTTT. It translates to CASSQVQDNTEAFF.

The J gene is TRBJ1-5, the V gene TRBV7-8; tentative D call: TRBD1 (5 bases). Germline loops: CDR1 SGHVS, CDR2 FQNEAQ. The V end lost 5 bases, the J end lost 7 bases, and 9 bases lay between the germline ends. CDR3 length: 12 residues. CDR3 DNA sequence: TGTGCCAGCAGCCTCCAGGGACAGCCCCAGCATTTT. Amino acids: CASSLQGQPQHF.

This clone was observed a few times. The genes are TRBV27 and TRBJ1-4; possible D gene TRBD1, 5 bases. Germline V gene data show CDR1 as MNHEY and CDR2 as SMNVEV (reference sequence). The CDR3 consists of 16 residues. V shed 5 bases and J shed 11 bases, with 24 bases lying between them. CDR3 amino acids: CASSPNGGTAFRKLFF. The DNA of the CDR3 is TGTGCCAGCAGTCCAAACGGAGGGACGGCATTTCGGAAACTGTTTTTT.

The sample holds one count of this clone. The chain recombines TRBV5-1 with TRBJ2-4, with a weak D call TRBD1 (8 bases). V lost 6 bases to trimming and J lost 3 bases, with 16 bases between them. Germline V gene lookup returns CDR1 SGHRS and CDR2 YFSETQ. This CDR3 has 15 amino acids. The CDR3 loop is CASKETGEGKNIQYF. CDR3 in DNA: TGCGCCAGCAAGGAGACAGGGGAGGGCAAAAACATTCAGTACTTC.

The rearrangement joins TRBV5-6 to TRBJ1-2; D not resolved. From germline, CDR1 is SGHDT and CDR2 YYEEEE. This CDR3 contains 15 residues. The V and J ends lost 0 bases and 4 bases respectively, with 13 bases between them. CDR3 nucleotide sequence: TGTGCCAGCAGCTTGGTCGGGCAGGAGGGCTATGGCTACACCTTC. Its protein is CASSLVGQEGYGYTF.

The chain links TRBV18 to TRBJ1-1; D unresolved. V was shortened by 3 bases and J by 1 base, with 6 bases between the two germline ends. Per germline, CDR1 KGHSH and CDR2 LQKENI. The CDR3 runs 13 residues. For the CDR3, the DNA is TGTGCCAGCTCACCTTCCGGGAACACTGAAGCTTTCTTT. Residues: CASSPSGNTEAFF.

This sequence joins TRBV6-5 and TRBJ1-2, with TRBD1 matching 12 bases. Germline CDR1 and CDR2: MNHEY and SVGAGI. The J segment lost 6 bases and the V segment lost 6 bases, leaving 5 bases of the junction unmatched. CDR3 length: 14 residues. The CDR3 region has the DNA TGTGCCAGCAGGGGCGGGACAGGGGGCGATGGCTACACCTTC. Translating gives CASRGGTGGDGYTF.

The chain carries TRBV2 and TRBJ2-3; a weak D match, TRBD2 (7 bases). The germline V gene encodes CDR1 SNHLY and CDR2 FYNNEI. Trimming took 8 bases from V and 0 from J, leaving 24 bases between them. The CDR3 is 18 residues long. The CDR3 DNA reads TGTGCCAGCGCGGAGGGGGGGCGAATTTGGCCTAGCACAGATACGCAGTATTTT. This sequence encodes CASAEGGRIWPSTDTQYF.

The chain combines TRBV3-1 (or the pseudogene TRBV3-2) with TRBJ1-1; TRBD1 matches at 9 bases. CDR3 length: 15 amino acids. CDR1 LGHDT and CDR2 YNNKEL come from the germline V gene (reference sequence). The ends lost 4 bases at V and 3 bases at J; junction bases unmatched: 6. CDR3 in amino acids: CASSPKQGAHTEAFF. The CDR3 coding sequence is TGTGCCAGCAGCCCAAAACAGGGGGCCCACACTGAAGCTTTCTTT.

CDR3 DNA: TGTGCCACCAGTGATCCATACGGGACAGGGGATAATGAGCAGTTCTTC. The encoded protein is CATSDPYGTGDNEQFF. The chain joins TRBV24-1 to TRBJ2-1, with TRBD1 identical over 10 bases. Germline V CDR1 and CDR2: KGHDR, SFDVKD. The CDR3 sequence is 16 residues long. J lost 7 bases, V lost 3 bases, and 8 bases had no gene match.

This chain joins TRBV7-2 and TRBJ2-2, with D tentatively TRBD2 (5 bases). This CDR3 spans 14 amino acids. V shed 5 bases and J shed 5 bases, with 12 bases lying between them. Germline lookup yields CDR1 SGHTA and CDR2 FQGNSA. As DNA, the CDR3 is TGTGCCAGCAGCAGGCGACGGGGAACCGGGGAGCTGTTTTTT. Encoded protein: CASSRRRGTGELFF.

The J gene is TRBJ2-7, the V gene TRBV6-5; D is perhaps TRBD2 (6 bases). Trimming removed 8 bases at V and 5 bases at J, with 13 bases between. CDR1 and CDR2 from the germline V gene are MNHEY and SVGAGI. The CDR3 runs 12 residues. DNA for the CDR3: TGTGCCAGCGGGACTGCTTCCCACGAGCAGTACTTC. This sequence encodes CASGTASHEQYF.

This chain links TRBV19 with TRBJ1-1; D ambiguous. Trimming took 6 bases from V and 7 from J, leaving 12 bases between them. This CDR3 has 12 amino acids. The germline CDR1 and CDR2 sequences are LNHDA and SQIVND (reference sequence). CDR3 nucleotides: TGTGCCAGTAGGGTTGGAGGTGGTGAAGCTTTCTTT. Its translation is CASRVGGGEAFF.

Concerning this clone: The junction shows a germline mismatch at one end, possibly a read error. The V gene is TRBV6-5, the J gene TRBJ1-5; 7 nucleotides align to TRBD1. Germline assignment: CDR1 MNHEY and CDR2 SVGAGI. The CDR3 runs to 14 residues. CDR3 DNA sequence: TGTGCCAGCAGTATAACAGGGGATAATCGGCCCCAGCATTTT. Amino acids: CASSITGDNRPQHF.

This clone was found a few times. The CDR3 protein is CASGQGGNEQYF. The DNA of the CDR3 is TGCGCCAGCGGGCAAGGGGGAAACGAGCAGTACTTC. The V gene is TRBV5-1, the J gene TRBJ2-7, with a tentative D call TRBD1 (6 bases). The germline gives CDR1 SGHRS, CDR2 YFSETQ. This CDR3 contains 12 residues. V was cut by 7 bases and J by 5 bases, with 13 bases left in between.

The genes are TRBV19 and TRBJ2-5; the D gene is possibly TRBD1 (6 bases). This CDR3 comprises 16 residues. Germline V gene sequence: CDR1 LNHDA, CDR2 SQIVND (reference sequence). The germline V and J ends were trimmed by 5 bases and 5 bases, with 21 bases remaining between them. The CDR3 loop is CASSPMVPQGSETQYF. The CDR3 DNA reads as TGTGCCAGTAGTCCAATGGTCCCACAGGGCTCCGAGACCCAGTACTTC.

This chain uses TRBV5-1 with TRBJ1-2; the match to TRBD1 covers 9 bases. The CDR3 has 15 amino acids. V shed 4 bases and J 4 bases; nucleotides not matched to a gene: 8. Germline V lookup: CDR1 SGHRS, CDR2 YFSETQ. CDR3 coding DNA: TGCGCCAGCAGCGGGGGACAGGGAGTGATCTATGGCTACACCTTC. As protein: CASSGGQGVIYGYTF.

CDR3 bases: TGTGCCAGTAGTATTGGGGGGAGCGGTACTGAAGCTTTCTTT. It encodes CASSIGGSGTEAFF. The chain employs TRBV19 and TRBJ1-1, with D possibly TRBD1 on 5 matching bases. CDR3 length equals 14 residues. Germline V gene lookup returns CDR1 LNHDA and CDR2 SQIVND (reference sequence). Trimming removed 3 bases at V and 5 bases at J, with 13 bases between.

In DNA form, the CDR3 reads TGTGCCAGCACCTGGACAGGGGGCTACAATGAGCAGTTCTTC. It specifies CASTWTGGYNEQFF. The rearrangement joins TRBV2 to TRBJ2-1; TRBD1 agrees at 10 bases. CDR3 length: 14 amino acids. Germline loops: CDR1 SNHLY, CDR2 FYNNEI. The V and J ends lost 7 bases and 3 bases, in that order; junction bases with no gene match: 3.

V usage is TRBV30 and J usage is TRBJ1-1; TRBD1 matches 8 bases. Germline values: CDR1 GTSNPN, CDR2 SVGIG (reference sequence). V trimming: 3 bases; J trimming: 3 bases; junction bases outside the gene matches: 3. CDR3 length: 13 amino acids. CDR3 sequence (DNA): TGTGCCTGGAGGACAGGGGACCACACTGAAGCTTTCTTT. Encoded protein: CAWRTGDHTEAFF.

The rearrangement links TRBV15 to TRBJ1-2, with TRBD1 matching 11 bases. The CDR3 has 14 residues. The ends lost 5 bases at V and 8 bases at J; junction bases unmatched: 7. Germline CDR1 and CDR2: LNHNV and YYDKDF (reference sequence). CDR3: CATSPRTGGLGYTF. For the CDR3, the DNA is TGTGCCACCAGCCCTAGGACAGGGGGCCTCGGCTACACCTTC. Using reference TRBV15 and TRBJ1-2 for the parts outside the CDR3, the full variable domain is DAMVIQNPRYQVTQFGKPVTLSCSQTLNHNVMYWYQQKSSQAPKLLFHYYDKDFNNEADTPDNFQSRRPNTSFCFLDIRSPGLGDTAMYLCATSPRTGGLGYTFGSGTRLTVV.

The sample holds a few counts of this clone. The sample contains more than one DNA sequence encoding this CDR3. The chain carries TRBV4-3 and TRBJ2-3, with no clear D. CDR1 and CDR2 from the germline V gene are LGHNA and YSLEER. This CDR3 has 13 amino acids. V was shortened by 0 bases and J by 4 bases, with 5 bases between the two germline ends. As DNA, the CDR3 is TGCGCCAGCAGCCAAGATCTCCCAGATACGCAGTATTTT. Its translation: CASSQDLPDTQYF.

The V gene is TRBV24-1, the J gene TRBJ2-3, with 9 bases fitting TRBD1. This CDR3 is built from 12 residues. The trim removed 9 bases at V and 6 bases at J, leaving 3 bases unmatched. The germline CDR1 and CDR2 sequences are KGHDR and SFDVKD. The CDR3 is CATEDRGDTQYF. CDR3 in DNA: TGTGCCACCGAGGACAGGGGTGATACGCAGTATTTT.

The chain uses TRBV6-2 or TRBV6-3 and TRBJ1-2; D gene uncertain. Trimming cost V 2 bases and J 8 bases, with 9 bases left between them. From germline, CDR1 is MNHEY and CDR2 SVGEGT. The CDR3 is made up of 12 amino acids. The CDR3 sequence is CASSYHQEGYTF. The DNA for the CDR3 is TGTGCCAGCAGTTACCACCAAGAGGGCTACACCTTC.

The chain carries TRBV29-1 and TRBJ1-5; D might be TRBD1 (5 bases). This CDR3 spans 13 amino acids. Germline CDR1 is SQVTM and CDR2 is ANQGSEA. V was clipped by 4 bases and J by 5 bases, with 12 bases between them. The CDR3 region has the DNA TGCAGCGTTGTAGAACAGGCGGATCAGCCCCAGCATTTT. Amino acid sequence: CSVVEQADQPQHF.

This clone appeared once. The chain uses TRBV18 and TRBJ1-2; a weak D match, TRBD1 (5 bases). Germline-derived CDR1 and CDR2 are KGHSH and LQKENI. V was cut by 6 bases and J by 5 bases, with 16 bases left in between. The CDR3 covers 14 residues. CDR3 in amino acids: CASSGPQGGYGYTF. In nucleotides, the CDR3 is TGTGCCAGCTCGGGCCCGCAGGGTGGATATGGCTACACCTTC.